Sequencing of this T cell receptor beta chain was carried out in a study of control samples from healthy donors and cancer patients (dated by TCRdb to 2018 to 2020). This clone was found once. What antigen it recognizes has not been identified. Per-nucleotide qualities are absent, and no much larger clonotype sits a single base away. The CDR3 starts with the cysteine, ends with the phenylalanine, and has 15 residues. Here the CDR3 DNA is all that survives: 45 bases in frame from base 1. The CDR1 and CDR2 encoded by the germline V gene are SGHNT and YENEEA. Relative to germline, V is 5 bases shorter and J is 2 bases shorter, with 14 bases between their ends. Library prep was done by the immunoSEQ multiplex PCR assay. The table was pulled from immuneACCESS by TCRdb, which kept in-frame rearrangements only. Such tables lose some clones; where checked, under half of the loss comes from unresolved V genes, and the rest has no known cause. This sample is represented by 140,000 to 150,000 clones; approximately 94% of them were singletons. The ten most abundant clones make up 5.8% of the sample.

The clonotype originates from a man aged 18 to 30 in good health. The sequence joins TRBV11-3 to TRBJ2-3; tentative D gene TRBD2, with 6 bases matching. The sequencing sample was made of blood. The base sequence is TGTGCCAGCAGCGGAGGGGAACCGAACACAGATACGCAGTATTTT. This translates into CASSGGEPNTDTQYF.